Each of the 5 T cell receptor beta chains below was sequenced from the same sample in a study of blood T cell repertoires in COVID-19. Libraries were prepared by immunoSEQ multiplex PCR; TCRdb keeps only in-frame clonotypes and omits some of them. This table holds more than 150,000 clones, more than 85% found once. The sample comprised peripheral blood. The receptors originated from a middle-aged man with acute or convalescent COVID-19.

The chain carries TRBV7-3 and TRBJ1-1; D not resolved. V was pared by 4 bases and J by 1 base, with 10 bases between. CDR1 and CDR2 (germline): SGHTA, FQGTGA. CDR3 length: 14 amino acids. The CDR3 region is CASSSNPRNTEAFF. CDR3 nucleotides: TGTGCCAGCAGCTCCAATCCGAGGAACACTGAAGCTTTCTTT.

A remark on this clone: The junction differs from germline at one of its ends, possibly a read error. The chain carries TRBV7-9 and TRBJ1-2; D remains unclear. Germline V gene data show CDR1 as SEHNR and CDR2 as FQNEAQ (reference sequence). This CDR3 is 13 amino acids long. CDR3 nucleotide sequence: TGTGCCAGCACCTTAGCCCTGAACTATGGCTACACCTTC. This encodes CASTLALNYGYTF.

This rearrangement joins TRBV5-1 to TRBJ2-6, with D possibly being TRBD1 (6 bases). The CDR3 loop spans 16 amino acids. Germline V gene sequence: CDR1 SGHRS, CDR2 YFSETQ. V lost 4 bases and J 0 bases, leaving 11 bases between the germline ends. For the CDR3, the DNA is TGCGCCAGCAGCACCGGACAGCTCTCTGGGGCCAACGTCCTGACTTTC. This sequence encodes CASSTGQLSGANVLTF. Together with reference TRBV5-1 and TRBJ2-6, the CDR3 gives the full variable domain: KAGVTQTPRYLIKTRGQQVTLSCSPISGHRSVSWYQQTPGQGLQFLFEYFSETQRNKGNFPGRFSGRQFSNSRSEMNVSTLELGDSALYLCASSTGQLSGANVLTFGAGSRLTVL.

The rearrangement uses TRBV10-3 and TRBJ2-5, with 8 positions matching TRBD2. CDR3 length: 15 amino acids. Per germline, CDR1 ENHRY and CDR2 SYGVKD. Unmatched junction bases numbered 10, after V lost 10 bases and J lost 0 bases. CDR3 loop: CATRTGLGDQETQYF. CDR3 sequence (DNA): TGTGCCACCCGCACGGGACTAGGCGACCAAGAGACCCAGTACTTC.

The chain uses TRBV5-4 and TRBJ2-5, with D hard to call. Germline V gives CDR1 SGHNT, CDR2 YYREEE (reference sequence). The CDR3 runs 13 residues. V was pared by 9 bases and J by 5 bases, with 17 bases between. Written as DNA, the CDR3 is TGTGCCACCGCCAAACCCCCCGCGGAGACCCAGTACTTC. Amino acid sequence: CATAKPPAETQYF.